The source of this TCR beta chain is a study of technical replicates of blood from a handful of donors. Germline V gene sequence: CDR1 MNHEY, CDR2 SMNVEV (reference sequence). The V and J ends lost 6 bases and 5 bases respectively, with 13 bases between them. The CDR3 totals 13 residues. Clones were sequenced by immunoSEQ multiplex PCR, and TCRdb holds only the in-frame ones, with some missing. The table lists 55,000 to 60,000 clones, 93% of them singletons, with roughly 4.2% in the top ten. This clonotype originated in a human donor in good health. Some clones in this sample may be carry-over from other donors' samples. The sample taken for sequencing was PBMCs. J is TRBJ1-2 and V is TRBV27; D not certain. This chain's CDR3 is CASSPNTVYGYTF. The CDR3 region has the DNA TGTGCCAGCAGCCCGAATACAGTTTATGGCTACACCTTC.